This is a list of T cell receptor beta chains from one sample in a study of blood T cell repertoires in COVID-19. Profiling relied on immunoSEQ multiplex PCR, and the TCRdb table lists in-frame clones only, not all of them. This sample has roughly 350,000 clones; approximately 92% occur once, and the top ten carry 15% to 20%. The sample was PBMCs or T cells enriched from blood (not recorded which). The receptors derive from a woman in her 30s who had recovered from COVID-19. Each CDR3 is given with its conserved first and last residue. A D gene is named only where the DNA matches it firmly. A row's size may be missing; if present it is once, few, many or a size class.

-	TRBV7-9	TRBJ2-4	-	CASSLFSNIQYF	TGTGCCAGCAGCTTATTCTCCAACATTCAGTACTTC
-	TRBV5-4	TRBJ2-5	few	CASSLEFELETQYF	TGTGCCAGCAGCTTGGAATTTGAGCTGGAGACCCAGTACTTC
-	TRBV5-1	TRBJ2-1	-	CASSLPLGVEGGEQFF	TGCGCCAGCAGCTTGCCCCTCGGGGTAGAGGGAGGTGAGCAGTTCTTC
-	TRBV7-2	TRBJ1-1	-	CASSSQGDTEAFF	TGTGCCAGCAGCTCTCAAGGGGACACTGAAGCTTTCTTT
TRBD2	TRBV4-3	TRBJ2-7	few	CASSHLGTSMYEQYF	TGCGCCAGCAGCCACCTCGGGACTAGTATGTACGAGCAGTACTTC
-	TRBV28	TRBJ1-5	-	CASRPGLLNQPQHF	TGTGCCAGCCGACCGGGACTGCTCAATCAGCCCCAGCATTTT
-	TRBV5-4	TRBJ1-1	-	CASSSPGMNTEAFF	TGTGCCAGCAGCTCGCCAGGCATGAACACTGAAGCTTTCTTT
TRBD1	TRBV9	TRBJ1-1	-	CASSAGTGGAIFF	TGTGCCAGCAGCGCCGGGACAGGGGGCGCGATATTCTTT
TRBD1	TRBV5-5	TRBJ2-7	-	CASSPAGTASSYEQYF	TGTGCCAGCAGCCCGGCCGGGACAGCCAGCTCCTACGAGCAGTACTTC
TRBD1	TRBV28	TRBJ2-7	-	CASRVSDRAEQYF	TGTGCCAGCAGGGTCTCGGACAGGGCCGAGCAGTACTTC
TRBD1	TRBV4-1	TRBJ1-1	-	CASGARDRGDTEAFF	TGCGCCAGCGGGGCCCGGGACAGGGGGGACACTGAAGCTTTCTTT